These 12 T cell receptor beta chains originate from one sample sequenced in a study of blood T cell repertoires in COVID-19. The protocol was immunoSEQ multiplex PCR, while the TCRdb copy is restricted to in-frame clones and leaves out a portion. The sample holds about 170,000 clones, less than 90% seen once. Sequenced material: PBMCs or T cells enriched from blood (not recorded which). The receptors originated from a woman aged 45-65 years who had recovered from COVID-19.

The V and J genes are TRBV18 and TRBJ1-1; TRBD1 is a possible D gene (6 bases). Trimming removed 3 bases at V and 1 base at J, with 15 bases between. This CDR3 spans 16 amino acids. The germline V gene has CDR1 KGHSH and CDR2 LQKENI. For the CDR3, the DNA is TGTGCCAGCTCACCGTGGGGGCAAAGACGGAACACTGAAGCTTTCTTT. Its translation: CASSPWGQRRNTEAFF.

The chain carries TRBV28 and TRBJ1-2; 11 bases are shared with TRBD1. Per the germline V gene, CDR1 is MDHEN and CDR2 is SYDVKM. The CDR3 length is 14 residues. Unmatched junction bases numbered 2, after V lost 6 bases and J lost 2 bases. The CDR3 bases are TGTGCCAGCAGGGGGACAGGGGGGAACTATGGCTACACCTTC. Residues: CASRGTGGNYGYTF.

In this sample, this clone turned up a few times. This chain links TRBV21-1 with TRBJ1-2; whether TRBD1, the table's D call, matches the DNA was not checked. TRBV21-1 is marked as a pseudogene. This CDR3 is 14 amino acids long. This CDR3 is CASSKVPGTYGYTF. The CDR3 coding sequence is TGTGCCAGCAGCAAAGTTCCAGGCACCTATGGCTACACCTTC.

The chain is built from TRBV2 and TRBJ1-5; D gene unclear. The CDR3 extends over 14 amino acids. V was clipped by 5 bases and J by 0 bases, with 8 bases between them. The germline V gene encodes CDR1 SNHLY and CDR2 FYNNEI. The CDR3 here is CASSPENSNQPQHF. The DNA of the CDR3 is TGTGCCAGCAGTCCGGAGAATAGCAATCAGCCCCAGCATTTT.

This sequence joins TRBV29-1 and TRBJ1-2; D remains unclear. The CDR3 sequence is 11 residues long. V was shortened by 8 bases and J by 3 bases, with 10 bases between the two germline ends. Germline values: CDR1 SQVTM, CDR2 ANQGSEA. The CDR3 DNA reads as TGCAGCCTGGGGAGAGACTATGGCTACACCTTC. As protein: CSLGRDYGYTF. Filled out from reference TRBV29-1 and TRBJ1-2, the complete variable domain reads SAVISQKPSRDICQRGTSLTIQCQVDSQVTMMFWYRQQPGQSLTLIATANQGSEATYESGFVIDKFPISRPNLTFSTLTVSNMSPEDSSIYLCSLGRDYGYTFGSGTRLTVV.

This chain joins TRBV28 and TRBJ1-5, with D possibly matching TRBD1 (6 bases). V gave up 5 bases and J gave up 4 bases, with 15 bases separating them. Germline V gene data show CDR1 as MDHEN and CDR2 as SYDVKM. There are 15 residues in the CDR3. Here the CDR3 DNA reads TGTGCCAGCAGTATGGGGCCAGGGGAGAATCAGCCCCAGCATTTT. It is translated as CASSMGPGENQPQHF.

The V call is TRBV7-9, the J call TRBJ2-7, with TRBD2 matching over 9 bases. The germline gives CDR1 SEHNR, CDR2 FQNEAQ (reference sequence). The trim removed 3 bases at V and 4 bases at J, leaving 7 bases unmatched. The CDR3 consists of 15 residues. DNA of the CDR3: TGTGCCAGCAGCTTTGTAGCGGGAGTTGGATACGAGCAGTACTTC. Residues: CASSFVAGVGYEQYF.

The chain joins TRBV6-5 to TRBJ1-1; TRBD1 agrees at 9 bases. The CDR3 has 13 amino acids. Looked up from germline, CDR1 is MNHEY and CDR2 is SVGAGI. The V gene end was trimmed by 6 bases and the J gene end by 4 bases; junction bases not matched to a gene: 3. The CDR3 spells CASRGQGVTEAFF. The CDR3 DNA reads TGTGCCAGCAGGGGACAGGGAGTCACTGAAGCTTTCTTT.

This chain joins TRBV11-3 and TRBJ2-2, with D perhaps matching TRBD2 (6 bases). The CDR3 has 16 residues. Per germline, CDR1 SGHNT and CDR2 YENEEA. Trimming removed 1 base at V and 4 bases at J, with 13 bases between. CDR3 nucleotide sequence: TGTGCCAGCAGCTTAGGGGCGGGGACGGGCACCGGGGAGCTGTTTTTT. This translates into CASSLGAGTGTGELFF.

DNA of the CDR3: TGTGCCAGCAGTTACGACGACAGATCTCACTATGGCTACACCTTC. Protein sequence: CASSYDDRSHYGYTF. The J gene is TRBJ1-2, the V gene TRBV6-5, with D maybe TRBD1 (5 bases). The CDR3 spans 15 residues. CDR1 and CDR2 from the germline V gene are MNHEY and SVGAGI. V was shortened by 2 bases and J by 3 bases, with 13 bases between the two germline ends.

The DNA of the CDR3 is TGTGCCAGCGGGGGCCCTCCGGGTGGTGAAAAACTGTTTTTT. Encoded protein: CASGGPPGGEKLFF. This chain connects TRBV28 to TRBJ1-4; the D gene is possibly TRBD1 (6 bases). V lost 8 bases, J lost 7 bases, and 17 bases lay in between. The CDR3 length is 14 residues. Germline loops: CDR1 MDHEN, CDR2 SYDVKM. The variable domain in full, completed from reference TRBV28 and TRBJ1-4, reads DVKVTQSSRYLVKRTGEKVFLECVQDMDHENMFWYRQDPGLGLRLIYFSYDVKMKEKGDIPEGYSVSREKKERFSLILESASTNQTSMYLCASGGPPGGEKLFFGSGTQLSVL.

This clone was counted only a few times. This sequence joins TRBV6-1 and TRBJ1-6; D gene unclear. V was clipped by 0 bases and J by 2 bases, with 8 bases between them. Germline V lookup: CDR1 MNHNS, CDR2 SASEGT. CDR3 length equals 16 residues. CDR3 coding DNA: TGTGCCAGCAGTGAAGCGCTTCAGGCCTATAATTCACCCCTCCACTTT. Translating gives CASSEALQAYNSPLHF.